The T cell receptor beta chain described here comes from a study of blood T cell repertoires in COVID-19. With 1 base clipped from V and 7 bases from J, the junction kept 7 bases outside the gene matches. Germline V gene data show CDR1 as KGHSH and CDR2 as LQKENI. This CDR3 is 17 amino acids long. The protocol was immunoSEQ multiplex PCR, while the TCRdb copy is restricted to in-frame clones and leaves out a portion. This sample yields 65,000 to 85,000 clones, of which under 95% are seen a single time; about 6% belongs to the top ten. The chain joins TRBV18 to TRBJ1-6; 10 nucleotides agree with TRBD1. Sequenced: peripheral blood. This clonotype was obtained from a human donor in a cohort sampled during active COVID-19. CDR3 in DNA: TGTGCCAGCTCACCACAATCCGGACAGGGGGGGAATTCACCCCTCCACTTT. Translating it yields CASSPQSGQGGNSPLHF. The whole variable domain, remainder taken from reference TRBV18 and TRBJ1-6, is NAGVMQNPRHLVRRRGQEARLRCSPMKGHSHVYWYRQLPEEGLKFMVYLQKENIIDESGMPKERFSAEFPKEGPSILRIQQVVRGDSAAYFCASSPQSGQGGNSPLHFGNGTRLTVT.